These 17 T cell receptor beta chains were sequenced from one sample in a study of blood T cell repertoires in COVID-19. Sequencing was performed with immunoSEQ multiplex PCR; in TCRdb, only in-frame clones are kept and a portion is missing. The table shows over 45,000 clones, with approximately 85% occurring only once. Material: peripheral blood. Receptors originate from a man aged 40-55 years with acute or convalescent COVID-19.

This chain connects TRBV4-3 to TRBJ1-3; possible D gene TRBD1, 5 bases. Trimming cost V 0 bases and J 3 bases, with 12 bases left between them. The germline V gene has CDR1 LGHNA and CDR2 YSLEER. The CDR3 is 16 residues long. In nucleotides, the CDR3 is TGCGCCAGCAGCCAAGATTTTGGGGGGGTTGGAAACACCATATATTTT. Its protein is CASSQDFGGVGNTIYF.

The J gene is TRBJ2-7, the V gene TRBV19; D is perhaps TRBD1 (5 bases). The CDR3 covers 15 residues. Germline CDR1 and CDR2: LNHDA and SQIVND (reference sequence). V lost 5 bases and J 0 bases, leaving 14 bases between the germline ends. CDR3 protein: CASSSDSLSSYEQYF. The CDR3 DNA is TGTGCCAGTAGTTCCGACAGTCTTAGCTCCTACGAGCAGTACTTC. Together with reference TRBV19 and TRBJ2-7, the CDR3 gives the full variable domain: DGGITQSPKYLFRKEGQNVTLSCEQNLNHDAMYWYRQDPGQGLRLIYYSQIVNDFQKGDIAEGYSVSREKKESFPLTVTSAQKNPTAFYLCASSSDSLSSYEQYFGPGTRLTVT.

The gene calls are TRBV7-9 and TRBJ1-3, with 7 bases lining up with TRBD1. The CDR3 is made up of 15 amino acids. The germline CDR1 and CDR2 sequences are SEHNR and FQNEAQ (reference sequence). The J segment lost 5 bases and the V segment lost 5 bases, leaving 9 bases of the junction unmatched. CDR3 region: CASSPSTGTRNTIYF. The CDR3, as DNA: TGTGCCAGCAGCCCTTCGACAGGGACGCGAAACACCATATATTTT.

Notes on this clone: The junction departs from germline at one end; a sequencing error may be responsible. The chain employs TRBV12-3 or TRBV12-4 and TRBJ1-1; no clear D gene. This CDR3 spans 11 amino acids. CDR3 coding DNA: TGTGCCAGCAGTTTAAGGACTGGAGCTTTCTTT. As protein: CASSLRTGAFF.

The gene calls are TRBV15 and TRBJ2-7, with TRBD1 matching 7 bases. The CDR3 contains 13 residues. The V segment lost 8 bases and the J segment 5 bases; nucleotides outside the gene matches: 9. Germline values: CDR1 LNHNV, CDR2 YYDKDF (reference sequence). The DNA of the CDR3 is TGTGCCACCTCGCGACAGGGCATCGACGAGCAGTACTTC. Protein product: CATSRQGIDEQYF. The entire variable domain, with the rest obtained from reference TRBV15 and TRBJ2-7, is as follows: DAMVIQNPRYQVTQFGKPVTLSCSQTLNHNVMYWYQQKSSQAPKLLFHYYDKDFNNEADTPDNFQSRRPNTSFCFLDIRSPGLGDTAMYLCATSRQGIDEQYFGPGTRLTVT.

The gene calls are TRBV12-5 and TRBJ2-3, with D possibly being TRBD1 (6 bases). The CDR3 is 14 residues long. V was shortened by 5 bases and J by 2 bases, with 11 bases between the two germline ends. CDR1 and CDR2 from the germline V gene are LGHNT and FRNRAP. CDR3 DNA sequence: TGTGCTAGTGGTCCGGACAGTTTCACAGATACGCAGTATTTT. The encoded protein is CASGPDSFTDTQYF.

A single count supports this clone. The V gene is TRBV7-2, the J gene TRBJ2-6, with TRBD2 identical over 7 bases. V shed 2 bases and J 4 bases; nucleotides not matched to a gene: 8. The CDR3 spans 17 residues. Per the germline V gene, CDR1 is SGHTA and CDR2 is FQGNSA. Written as DNA, the CDR3 is TGTGCCAGCAGCTTAATTTCAGCGGGGCTGGGGGCCAACGTCCTGACTTTC. It translates to CASSLISAGLGANVLTF.

The J gene is TRBJ1-2, the V gene TRBV9; 7 bases align to TRBD1. CDR1 SGDLS and CDR2 YYNGEE come from the germline V gene. Unmatched junction bases numbered 6, after V lost 0 bases and J lost 7 bases. This CDR3 spans 14 amino acids. The CDR3, as DNA: TGTGCCAGCAGCGTAGAGACAGGGTCTGGTGGCTACACCTTC. It specifies CASSVETGSGGYTF.

The V and J genes are TRBV29-1 and TRBJ2-3; 9 bases map to TRBD2. Germline CDR1 is SQVTM and CDR2 is ANQGSEA. V lost 1 base to trimming and J lost 5 bases; unmatched junction nucleotides: 4. The CDR3 covers 14 residues. CDR3 DNA sequence: TGCAGCGTTGAAGCCTGGACTAGCGTAGATACGCAGTATTTT. It yields the protein CSVEAWTSVDTQYF.

This sequence joins TRBV30 and TRBJ2-3; tentative D call: TRBD2 (6 bases). Germline V gives CDR1 GTSNPN, CDR2 SVGIG (reference sequence). The CDR3 length is 14 residues. V gave up 2 bases and J gave up 6 bases, with 15 bases separating them. The CDR3 bases are TGTGCCTGGAGTCCAGGGATGGAGGGGGATACGCAGTATTTT. It yields the protein CAWSPGMEGDTQYF.

In this sample, this clone turned up once. The chain carries TRBV11-2 and TRBJ1-1; TRBD1 matches at 10 bases. The CDR3 totals 15 residues. V trimming: 8 bases; J trimming: 3 bases; junction bases outside the gene matches: 9. Germline CDR1 and CDR2: SGHAT and FQNNGV. CDR3 region: CASGSGQGVYTEAFF. CDR3 in DNA: TGTGCCAGCGGATCTGGACAGGGGGTATACACTGAAGCTTTCTTT. Complete variable domain (other parts from reference TRBV11-2 and TRBJ1-1): EAGVAQSPRYKIIEKRQSVAFWCNPISGHATLYWYQQILGQGPKLLIQFQNNGVVDDSQLPKDRFSAERLKGVDSTLKIQPAKLEDSAVYLCASGSGQGVYTEAFFGQGTRLTVV.

The chain combines TRBV5-1 with TRBJ1-3; a possible D gene is TRBD1 (5 bases). V was clipped by 2 bases and J by 0 bases, with 12 bases between them. CDR1 is SGHRS, CDR2 YFSETQ, per germline. The CDR3 is 16 residues long. CDR3 DNA sequence: TGCGCCAGCAGCTTTCAAGGGGCTCGCTCTGGAAACACCATATATTTT. Its protein product is CASSFQGARSGNTIYF.

The CDR3 DNA reads as TGTGCCAGCAGCCAGGGAGACCCGTACGAGCAGTACTTC. This translates into CASSQGDPYEQYF. The rearrangement links TRBV7-8 to TRBJ2-7; the D gene could be TRBD1 or TRBD2 (5 bases each). CDR1 and CDR2 (germline): SGHVS, FQNEAQ. The CDR3 is 13 amino acids. Deletions cut 5 bases from V and 4 bases from J, with 12 bases between.

The J gene is TRBJ2-2, the V gene TRBV11-2; D may be TRBD2 (6 bases). Trimming removed 6 bases from V and 3 bases from J, with 11 bases in between. The CDR3 is 14 residues long. Germline CDR1 SGHAT, CDR2 FQNNGV. The CDR3 DNA sequence: TGTGCCAGCAGATTACGGGAGCACACCGGGGAGCTGTTTTTT. It is translated as CASRLREHTGELFF. Complete variable domain (other parts from reference TRBV11-2 and TRBJ2-2): EAGVAQSPRYKIIEKRQSVAFWCNPISGHATLYWYQQILGQGPKLLIQFQNNGVVDDSQLPKDRFSAERLKGVDSTLKIQPAKLEDSAVYLCASRLREHTGELFFGEGSRLTVL.

The rearrangement uses TRBV5-8 and TRBJ1-6, with 7 bases that match TRBD1. The CDR3 is 15 residues long. Germline V CDR1 and CDR2: SGHTS, YDEGEE. J lost 9 bases, V lost 2 bases, and 8 bases had no gene match. The CDR3 bases are TGTGCCAGCAGCTTCCGACAGGGAGATGTTTCACCCCTCCACTTT. It is translated as CASSFRQGDVSPLHF.

Details on this clone: This specimen includes other DNA sequences encoding the same CDR3. The gene calls are TRBV19 and TRBJ2-5, with D perhaps matching TRBD2 (5 bases). From germline, CDR1 is LNHDA and CDR2 SQIVND (reference sequence). The CDR3 extends over 14 amino acids. Trimming took 3 bases from V and 5 from J, leaving 13 bases between them. The CDR3 reads CASSITGSGETQYF. The DNA for the CDR3 is TGTGCCAGTAGTATCACGGGGTCTGGGGAGACCCAGTACTTC.

This chain uses TRBV5-4 with TRBJ2-1; the match to TRBD2 covers 9 bases. Germline V gives CDR1 SGHNT, CDR2 YYREEE (reference sequence). The CDR3 is made up of 15 amino acids. With V trimmed by 4 bases and J by 7 bases, 9 bases remained unmatched. CDR3 loop: CASSVQAGGGNEQFF. In nucleotides, the CDR3 is TGTGCCAGCAGCGTACAAGCGGGGGGAGGGAATGAGCAGTTCTTC.